Presented here are 27 T cell receptor beta chains from one specimen sequenced in a study of blood T cell repertoires in COVID-19. Clones were sequenced by immunoSEQ multiplex PCR, and TCRdb holds only the in-frame ones, with some missing. The repertoire holds some 170,000 clones, with about 80% as singletons. The sample was peripheral blood. Source of these receptors: a woman between 70 and 85 years old with acute or convalescent COVID-19.

J is TRBJ2-7 and V is TRBV7-9; 9 nucleotides match TRBD1. Germline lookup yields CDR1 SEHNR and CDR2 FQNEAQ (reference sequence). This CDR3 contains 14 residues. The J segment lost 4 bases and the V segment lost 5 bases, leaving 6 bases of the junction unmatched. The CDR3 coding sequence is TGTGCCAGCAGCAGCCGGGACAGGGTATACGAGCAGTACTTC. It translates to CASSSRDRVYEQYF.

This clone appeared a few times. CDR3 region: CASSLSGTGYPGANVLTF. CDR3 nucleotides: TGTGCCAGCAGTTTATCTGGGACAGGGTACCCGGGGGCCAACGTCCTGACTTTC. J is TRBJ2-6 and V is TRBV27; 9 bases map to TRBD1. CDR3 length equals 18 residues. Germline V gene lookup returns CDR1 MNHEY and CDR2 SMNVEV (reference sequence). The ends lost 0 bases at V and 4 bases at J; junction bases unmatched: 7.

The J gene is TRBJ1-4, the V gene TRBV19; D is perhaps TRBD1 (6 bases). Germline assignment: CDR1 LNHDA and CDR2 SQIVND (reference sequence). The germline V and J ends were trimmed by 3 bases and 8 bases, with 22 bases remaining between them. This CDR3 region has 17 residues. In DNA form, the CDR3 reads TGTGCCAGTAGTATTCATCTGACAGGCATTCTCAGGGAAAAACTGTTTTTT. Protein sequence: CASSIHLTGILREKLFF.

The chain has TRBV10-2 and TRBJ1-3, with D uncertain. Germline V CDR1 and CDR2: WSHSY, SAAADI. With 6 bases removed from V and 0 bases from J, the gap between germline ends came to 15 bases. The CDR3 has 16 amino acids. The CDR3 loop reads CASRSSGFYSGNTIYF. In DNA form, the CDR3 reads TGCGCCAGCAGATCTTCGGGGTTTTACTCTGGAAACACCATATATTTT.

This clone is a singleton in its sample. This chain connects TRBV6-2 or TRBV6-3 to TRBJ2-3; D gene ambiguous. This CDR3 is built from 11 residues. The germline V and J ends were trimmed by 4 bases and 5 bases, with 4 bases remaining between them. In germline, CDR1 is MNHEY, CDR2 SVGEGT. CDR3 DNA: TGTGCCAGCAGTTTCATAGATACGCAGTATTTT. This sequence encodes CASSFIDTQYF.

This clone was detected only a few times. The chain is built from TRBV3-1 (or the pseudogene TRBV3-2) and TRBJ1-6; D remains ambiguous. V gave up 0 bases and J gave up 6 bases, with 15 bases separating them. This CDR3 contains 17 residues. Germline CDR1 LGHDT, CDR2 YNNKEL (reference sequence). CDR3 sequence (DNA): TGTGCCAGCAGCCAAGATCGATGGGGTGGAGGTAATTCACCCCTCCACTTT. Translated, it gives CASSQDRWGGGNSPLHF.

The chain employs TRBV12-2 and TRBJ1-3; TRBD1, the table's D call, lacks a check against the DNA. TRBV12-2 counts as a pseudogene. The CDR3 is 16 residues long. The CDR3 sequence is CASRHGQGISGNTIYF. The CDR3 DNA is TGTGCAAGTCGCCACGGACAGGGGATCTCTGGAAACACCATATATTTT.

This chain links TRBV30 with TRBJ2-1; 10 bases line up with TRBD2. Per the germline V gene, CDR1 is GTSNPN and CDR2 is SVGIG (reference sequence). V lost 1 base to trimming and J lost 8 bases; unmatched junction nucleotides: 8. The CDR3 extends over 15 amino acids. CDR3 DNA sequence: TGTGCCTGGAGTGAAACTAGCGGGATCTTCTATGAGCAGTTCTTC. Translation: CAWSETSGIFYEQFF.

This clone was observed a handful of times. V usage is TRBV5-4 and J usage is TRBJ1-4; D is ambiguous. V was pared by 3 bases and J by 4 bases, with 13 bases between. CDR3 length: 15 amino acids. Germline-derived CDR1 and CDR2 are SGHNT and YYREEE (reference sequence). CDR3 in DNA: TGTGCCAGCAGCTCAAGCCGGGAGAGTAATGAAAAACTGTTTTTT. Its translation: CASSSSRESNEKLFF.

This chain uses TRBV9 with TRBJ1-5; TRBD1 matches 8 bases. V was clipped by 4 bases and J by 1 base; unmatched bases: 4. Germline V gene data show CDR1 as SGDLS and CDR2 as YYNGEE. The CDR3 totals 15 residues. Here the CDR3 DNA reads TGTGCCAGCAGCCCCCACAGGGGGAGCAATCAGCCCCAGCATTTT. It specifies CASSPHRGSNQPQHF.

The chain combines TRBV19 with TRBJ2-2, with 9 bases identical to TRBD2. CDR1 LNHDA and CDR2 SQIVND come from the germline V gene (reference sequence). The ends lost 3 bases at V and 2 bases at J; junction bases unmatched: 10. CDR3 length: 18 residues. For the CDR3, the DNA is TGTGCCAGTAGTATTGGGTCTAGCGGGACCCTTAACACCGGGGAGCTGTTTTTT. Protein sequence: CASSIGSSGTLNTGELFF.

The chain carries TRBV2 and TRBJ1-5; 11 bases are shared with TRBD1. V was pared by 1 base and J by 5 bases, with 1 base of the junction left unmatched. Germline CDR1 is SNHLY and CDR2 is FYNNEI. This CDR3 has 15 amino acids. CDR3 amino acids: CASSEGTGGYQPQHF. The CDR3, as DNA: TGTGCCAGCAGTGAAGGGACAGGGGGCTATCAGCCCCAGCATTTT. The full variable domain, rest sourced from reference TRBV2 and TRBJ1-5, is EPEVTQTPSHQVTQMGQEVILRCVPISNHLYFYWYRQILGQKVEFLVSFYNNEISEKSEIFDDQFSVERPDGSNFTLKIRSTKLEDSAMYFCASSEGTGGYQPQHFGDGTRLSIL.

This clone occurred a few times. The V gene is TRBV2, the J gene TRBJ1-1; the D gene is possibly TRBD1 (5 bases). This CDR3 has 15 residues. The V end lost 4 bases, the J end lost 9 bases, and 21 bases lay between the germline ends. Germline lookup yields CDR1 SNHLY and CDR2 FYNNEI. The CDR3 spells CASSGQPGLKFKAFF. The CDR3, as DNA: TGTGCCAGCAGTGGACAACCGGGACTCAAATTTAAAGCTTTCTTT. The full variable domain, completed using reference TRBV2 and TRBJ1-1, is EPEVTQTPSHQVTQMGQEVILRCVPISNHLYFYWYRQILGQKVEFLVSFYNNEISEKSEIFDDQFSVERPDGSNFTLKIRSTKLEDSAMYFCASSGQPGLKFKAFFGQGTRLTVV.

The chain is built from TRBV28 and TRBJ2-7; 8 bases are a match to TRBD1. The V and J ends lost 4 bases and 4 bases, in that order; junction bases with no gene match: 18. The CDR3 is made up of 18 amino acids. The germline V gene has CDR1 MDHEN and CDR2 SYDVKM. Here the CDR3 reads CASSSQFIRDRIDYEQYF. As DNA, the CDR3 is TGTGCCAGCAGTTCGCAATTTATCCGGGACAGGATTGATTACGAGCAGTACTTC.

This rearrangement joins TRBV30 to TRBJ2-1, with 7 nucleotides matching TRBD1. CDR1 and CDR2 (germline): GTSNPN, SVGIG (reference sequence). The trim removed 3 bases at V and 6 bases at J, leaving 5 bases unmatched. This CDR3 has 13 residues. CDR3 DNA: TGTGCCTGGAGGGGACAGCCAGCCAATGAGCAGTTCTTC. Translated: CAWRGQPANEQFF.

V is TRBV24-1 and J is TRBJ2-3; weak D call: TRBD2 (6 bases). Trimming stripped 4 bases from V and 2 bases from J, with 12 bases between. The germline V gene encodes CDR1 KGHDR and CDR2 SFDVKD. This CDR3 region has 15 residues. CDR3 bases: TGTGCCACCAGTGAGGGGGGACGGAACACAGATACGCAGTATTTT. This sequence encodes CATSEGGRNTDTQYF.

The chain couples TRBV5-4 to TRBJ2-5; D gene ambiguous. The length of the CDR3 is 14 residues. Trimming left V 1 base short and J 4 bases short, with 11 bases between. Germline V gene data show CDR1 as SGHNT and CDR2 as YYREEE (reference sequence). The CDR3 bases are TGTGCCAGCAGCTTGCCGTCGGTTGGAGAGACCCAGTACTTC. Translated: CASSLPSVGETQYF. Supplemented by reference TRBV5-4 and TRBJ2-5, the full variable domain reads ETGVTQSPTHLIKTRGQQVTLRCSSQSGHNTVSWYQQALGQGPQFIFQYYREEENGRGNFPPRFSGLQFPNYSSELNVNALELDDSALYLCASSLPSVGETQYFGPGTRLLVL.

The chain is built from TRBV4-1 and TRBJ2-3, with TRBD2 matching 15 bases. The CDR3 sequence is 18 residues long. Per germline, CDR1 MGHRA and CDR2 YSYEKL. V lost 0 bases to trimming and J lost 5 bases; unmatched junction nucleotides: 6. The CDR3 loop is CASSQEGTSGRRGDTQYF. As DNA, the CDR3 is TGCGCCAGCAGCCAAGAAGGGACTAGCGGGAGGCGGGGAGATACGCAGTATTTT.

CDR3 DNA: TGTGCCAGCAGTTCACTAGCGGGAGTTGGTTCCGGGGAGCTGTTTTTT. Protein product: CASSSLAGVGSGELFF. V gene TRBV27 combines with J gene TRBJ2-2; 11 nucleotides match TRBD2. CDR3 length: 16 residues. From germline, CDR1 is MNHEY and CDR2 SMNVEV (reference sequence). The junction had 7 bases not matched to a gene; V was cut back by 4 bases and J by 6 bases.

The chain uses TRBV29-1 and TRBJ1-1; perhaps TRBD1 as D (6 bases). Germline assignment: CDR1 SQVTM and CDR2 ANQGSEA. The CDR3 consists of 13 residues. Deletions cut 6 bases from V and 6 bases from J, with 17 bases between. CDR3 sequence (DNA): TGCAGCGTGGCACAGGGCCCCGGCGCTGAAGCTTTCTTT. Its protein product is CSVAQGPGAEAFF.

V gene TRBV5-8 combines with J gene TRBJ2-7, with D maybe TRBD1 (7 bases). V was shortened by 0 bases and J by 2 bases, with 12 bases between the two germline ends. The CDR3 is 15 amino acids. The germline gives CDR1 SGHTS, CDR2 YDEGEE. CDR3 region: CASSLEAGQTYEQYF. The CDR3 nucleotides are TGTGCCAGCAGCTTGGAGGCGGGACAGACCTACGAGCAGTACTTC.

The gene calls are TRBV19 and TRBJ2-5, with a weak D call TRBD1 (5 bases). CDR1 and CDR2 from the germline V gene are LNHDA and SQIVND (reference sequence). The CDR3 consists of 14 residues. V lost 3 bases and J 3 bases, leaving 11 bases between the germline ends. This CDR3 reads CASSIPRQKETQYF. The DNA of the CDR3 is TGTGCCAGTAGTATCCCCCGACAGAAAGAGACCCAGTACTTC.

The chain joins TRBV9 to TRBJ2-5, with 7 bases fitting TRBD2. The J segment lost 4 bases and the V segment lost 3 bases, leaving 6 bases of the junction unmatched. CDR3 length: 14 residues. Germline CDR1 SGDLS, CDR2 YYNGEE. The CDR3, as DNA: TGTGCCAGCAGCGCAGGAGCGGGATCAGAGACCCAGTACTTC. Encoded protein: CASSAGAGSETQYF.

V is TRBV25-1 and J is TRBJ2-1, with a weak D call TRBD1 (5 bases). CDR3 length equals 13 residues. CDR1 and CDR2 (germline): MGHDK, SYGVNS. V gave up 10 bases and J gave up 4 bases, with 14 bases separating them. The CDR3 region is CATQDTVYNEQFF. DNA of the CDR3: TGTGCCACACAGGATACGGTTTACAATGAGCAGTTCTTC.

J is TRBJ2-1 and V is TRBV5-6, with 7 nucleotides matching TRBD2. CDR3 length equals 13 residues. CDR1 SGHDT and CDR2 YYEEEE come from the germline V gene. Unmatched junction bases numbered 8, after V lost 5 bases and J lost 9 bases. The CDR3 DNA sequence: TGTGCCAGCAGATTCGGGGGAGGGACTGAGCAGTTCTTC. Its translation: CASRFGGGTEQFF.

This clone was counted once. The V and J genes are TRBV14 and TRBJ1-6; a weak D match, TRBD1 (6 bases). Per germline, CDR1 SGHDN and CDR2 FVKESK. CDR3 length equals 16 residues. V dropped 1 base and J dropped 6 bases, with 13 bases sitting between them. The CDR3 DNA reads as TGTGCCAGCAGCCAAGCTTGGCCAGGGGCTAATTCACCCCTCCACTTT. Its protein is CASSQAWPGANSPLHF. Drawing the rest from reference TRBV14 and TRBJ1-6, the complete variable domain is EAGVTQFPSHSVIEKGQTVTLRCDPISGHDNLYWYRRVMGKEIKFLLHFVKESKQDESGMPNNRFLAERTGGTYSTLKVQPAELEDSGVYFCASSQAWPGANSPLHFGNGTRLTVT.

The V and J genes are TRBV11-2 and TRBJ1-4; 8 bases are a match to TRBD1. J was trimmed by 7 bases and V by 5 bases; bases with no gene match: 9. CDR1 and CDR2 (germline): SGHAT, FQNNGV. CDR3 length: 15 amino acids. The CDR3 DNA sequence: TGTGCCAGCAGCACATGGACAGGGCGAAGTGAAAAACTGTTTTTT. Its translation: CASSTWTGRSEKLFF.